The next 21 T cell receptor beta chains were all read from a single sample in a study of cytomegalovirus exposure and HLA in healthy donors. The PCR was carried out with 60 Vbeta primers and 13 Jbeta primers. Sequencing used immunoSEQ multiplex PCR; TCRdb keeps in-frame clones, though not all of them. Of 200,000 to 250,000 clones listed, under 85% are singletons. Sequenced material: PBMCs. The receptors were sampled from a man aged 50 to 59 in good health and CMV-seronegative.

This clone was detected only once. The CDR3 here is CATSRDRKVAGVGYEQFF. CDR3 bases: TGTGCCACCAGCAGAGATAGAAAGGTAGCGGGAGTAGGCTATGAGCAGTTCTTC. The chain combines TRBV15 with TRBJ2-1, with TRBD2 matching over 9 bases. CDR1 is LNHNV, CDR2 YYDKDF, per germline (reference sequence). V shed 0 bases and J 8 bases; nucleotides not matched to a gene: 14. The CDR3 loop spans 18 amino acids. The variable domain in full, completed from reference TRBV15 and TRBJ2-1, reads DAMVIQNPRYQVTQFGKPVTLSCSQTLNHNVMYWYQQKSSQAPKLLFHYYDKDFNNEADTPDNFQSRRPNTSFCFLDIRSPGLGDTAMYLCATSRDRKVAGVGYEQFFGPGTRLTVL.

The gene calls are TRBV23-1 and TRBJ2-1, with 9 positions matching TRBD1. TRBV23-1 is marked as an open reading frame, function uncertain. V lost 2 bases, J lost 2 bases, and 10 bases stayed unmatched. The CDR3 covers 18 residues. CDR3 coding DNA: TGCGCCAGCAGTCAACCCGAGGGCGGACAGGGGCCCTACAATGAGCAGTTCTTC. Translated, it gives CASSQPEGGQGPYNEQFF.

The chain joins TRBV5-1 to TRBJ1-6, with D possibly TRBD1 on 6 matching bases. Trimming removed 0 bases from V and 8 bases from J, with 9 bases in between. The CDR3 is 14 amino acids. From germline, CDR1 is SGHRS and CDR2 YFSETQ. The CDR3 nucleotides are TGCGCCAGCAGCTTGGACAGGGAAGATTCACCCCTCCACTTT. This encodes CASSLDREDSPLHF.

The V and J genes are TRBV4-1 and TRBJ2-5, with TRBD2 matching over 11 bases. The germline V gene encodes CDR1 MGHRA and CDR2 YSYEKL. Trimming cost V 0 bases and J 4 bases; bases outside gene matches: 10. The CDR3 extends over 18 amino acids. The CDR3 nucleotides are TGCGCCAGCAGCCAAGATCAGCTAGCGGGAGGACGGGTAGAGACCCAGTACTTC. Translating it yields CASSQDQLAGGRVETQYF.

This chain joins TRBV7-9 and TRBJ2-3, with 7 bases identical to TRBD1. The V and J ends lost 5 bases and 0 bases, in that order; junction bases with no gene match: 5. CDR3 length: 15 residues. Germline CDR1 SEHNR, CDR2 FQNEAQ (reference sequence). CDR3 DNA sequence: TGTGCCAGCAGCCGTCAGGGGGTTAGCACAGATACGCAGTATTTT. Its translation: CASSRQGVSTDTQYF.

The DNA of the CDR3 is TGTGCCAGCAGCCAAGATCCTGGTAGCGGGAGGCTAAGGTTCTTC. Its protein product is CASSQDPGSGRLRFF. This chain uses TRBV4-2 with TRBJ2-1, with TRBD2 matching over 10 bases. Losses at the gene ends were 0 bases for V and 15 bases for J; bases not matched to a gene: 11. This CDR3 is 15 amino acids long. Germline V gives CDR1 LGHNA, CDR2 YNFKEQ.

In its sample, this clone was seen once. This chain connects TRBV28 to TRBJ1-1; 9 bases match TRBD1. Per the germline V gene, CDR1 is MDHEN and CDR2 is SYDVKM. V gave up 6 bases and J gave up 4 bases; unmatched junction bases: 6. The CDR3 length is 14 residues. The CDR3 nucleotides read TGTGCCAGCAGGCAACAGGGGGCCGGCACTGAAGCTTTCTTT. Encoded protein: CASRQQGAGTEAFF.

The chain combines TRBV29-1 with TRBJ2-5, with D tentatively TRBD2 (6 bases). The ends were cut back, 4 bases at V and 2 bases at J, with 11 bases in the middle. The CDR3 consists of 13 residues. Germline V gene sequence: CDR1 SQVTM, CDR2 ANQGSEA. CDR3 coding DNA: TGCAGCGTTGGGAGGGGCCTACAAGAGACCCAGTACTTC. Residues: CSVGRGLQETQYF.

V usage is TRBV9 and J usage is TRBJ2-7; weak D call: TRBD1 (6 bases). This CDR3 has 15 residues. Trimming cost V 3 bases and J 5 bases, with 18 bases left between them. Germline V gene data show CDR1 as SGDLS and CDR2 as YYNGEE. The DNA for the CDR3 is TGTGCCAGCAGCGCCGGGACACTCCTTGGGAACGAGCAGTACTTC. It translates to CASSAGTLLGNEQYF.

This clone was found once. The rearrangement links TRBV7-9 to TRBJ2-3, with D tentatively TRBD2 (7 bases). The length of the CDR3 is 17 residues. Germline values: CDR1 SEHNR, CDR2 FQNEAQ (reference sequence). With 2 bases removed from V and 0 bases from J, the gap between germline ends came to 15 bases. The DNA for the CDR3 is TGTGCCAGCAGCTTACGAGGGGGGGTGGCTAGCACAGATACGCAGTATTTT. Translated: CASSLRGGVASTDTQYF.

The chain is built from TRBV28 and TRBJ1-3, with D possibly TRBD1 on 6 matching bases. The CDR3 contains 14 residues. CDR1 and CDR2 from the germline V gene are MDHEN and SYDVKM. With 6 bases removed from V and 3 bases from J, the gap between germline ends came to 12 bases. CDR3 sequence reads: CASRYRVHGNTIYF. In DNA, the CDR3 is TGTGCCAGCAGGTACAGGGTCCATGGAAACACCATATATTTT.

CDR3 in amino acids: CASSRLSTDTQYF. CDR3 nucleotide sequence: TGTGCCAGCAGCCGACTTAGCACAGATACGCAGTATTTT. V usage is TRBV4-2 and J usage is TRBJ2-3, with D unresolved. V lost 4 bases and J lost 0, with 5 bases in between. CDR1 and CDR2 from the germline V gene are LGHNA and YNFKEQ. The CDR3 has 13 residues.

V gene TRBV11-2 combines with J gene TRBJ2-5; TRBD2 agrees at 11 bases. This CDR3 spans 14 amino acids. V was clipped by 5 bases and J by 4 bases; unmatched bases: 3. From germline, CDR1 is SGHAT and CDR2 FQNNGV. Here the CDR3 DNA reads TGTGCCAGCAGCCGCGGACTAGCGGGAGAGACCCAGTACTTC. This encodes CASSRGLAGETQYF.

The chain carries TRBV28 and TRBJ2-7, with TRBD1 matching over 7 bases. The ends lost 6 bases at V and 4 bases at J; junction bases unmatched: 9. The CDR3 runs 14 residues. The germline V gene has CDR1 MDHEN and CDR2 SYDVKM. The CDR3 reads CASSLLAGGYEQYF. For the CDR3, the DNA is TGTGCCAGCAGCCTCCTAGCAGGGGGATACGAGCAGTACTTC.

The chain carries TRBV5-1 and TRBJ2-4; unclear D gene. There are 18 residues in the CDR3. Trimming took 3 bases from V and 0 from J, leaving 19 bases between them. Germline V gene lookup returns CDR1 SGHRS and CDR2 YFSETQ. The CDR3 is CASSSSSPADLAKNIQYF. The DNA of the CDR3 is TGCGCCAGCAGCTCCTCCTCCCCCGCAGATCTAGCCAAAAACATTCAGTACTTC.

Worth noting for this clone: This specimen includes other DNA sequences encoding the same CDR3. V and J are TRBV28 and TRBJ2-3; D perhaps matches TRBD2 (5 bases). The CDR3 sequence is 13 residues long. The germline gives CDR1 MDHEN, CDR2 SYDVKM. Trimming took 3 bases from V and 3 from J, leaving 7 bases between them. CDR3 protein: CASSLAGTDTQYF. The CDR3 coding sequence is TGTGCCAGCAGTTTGGCGGGTACAGATACGCAGTATTTT.

V is TRBV28 and J is TRBJ2-1; TRBD2 agrees at 9 bases. V was pared by 6 bases and J by 7 bases, with 4 bases of the junction left unmatched. This CDR3 has 13 amino acids. CDR1 MDHEN and CDR2 SYDVKM come from the germline V gene. The CDR3 DNA follows: TGTGCCAGCAGGCTAGCGGGACTGAATGAGCAGTTCTTC. It yields the protein CASRLAGLNEQFF.

This clone came up once. This CDR3 is CAWDTSGLSTDTQYF. The CDR3, as DNA: TGTGCCTGGGACACTAGCGGGCTTAGCACAGATACGCAGTATTTT. This chain uses TRBV30 with TRBJ2-3, with 9 bases that match TRBD2. Germline values: CDR1 GTSNPN, CDR2 SVGIG (reference sequence). The CDR3 spans 15 residues. V dropped 5 bases and J dropped 0; count of bases not matched to a gene: 6.

This clone showed up just a few times. The genes are TRBV7-2 and TRBJ2-7; D is uncertain. The V end was cut by 5 bases, the J end by 3 bases, with 11 bases between. CDR3 length equals 13 residues. Germline loops: CDR1 SGHTA, CDR2 FQGNSA. Here the CDR3 DNA reads TGTGCCAGCAGCCCGAGCTCAGGCTACGAGCAGTACTTC. This sequence encodes CASSPSSGYEQYF.

This clone was detected only a few times. This chain uses TRBV7-6 with TRBJ1-5; TRBD1 agrees at 7 bases. The CDR3 runs to 17 residues. Germline V lookup: CDR1 SGHVS, CDR2 FNYEAQ. J lost 1 base, V lost 0 bases, and 6 bases had no gene match. The DNA of the CDR3 is TGTGCCAGCAGCTTAGCGGACAGGATGGGAAGCAATCAGCCCCAGCATTTT. Its protein product is CASSLADRMGSNQPQHF.

This sequence joins TRBV4-1 and TRBJ2-1; D is undetermined. The ends were cut back, 0 bases at V and 3 bases at J, with 9 bases in the middle. Germline assignment: CDR1 MGHRA and CDR2 YSYEKL. The CDR3 has 15 amino acids. CDR3 sequence (DNA): TGCGCCAGCAGCCAAGACCCGGGTAACTACAATGAGCAGTTCTTC. It is translated as CASSQDPGNYNEQFF.